This TCR beta chain was sequenced for a study of Graves' ophthalmopathy and Graves' hyperthyroidism. J was trimmed by 8 bases and V by 3 bases; bases with no gene match: 2. The CDR3 runs to 11 residues. The V gene's germline CDR1 is SQVTM and CDR2 ANQGSEA. Pregnancy or lactation, uncontrolled infections and other autoimmune diseases were grounds for excluding patients. The diagnosis combined clinical symptoms, thyroxine, TRAb, thyroid ultrasound and orbital computed tomography scans. Concerning this clonotype itself: The antigen is unknown.

Scientists amplified the TCR beta CDR3 regions from RNA transcripts. RT-PCR with HTBI primers came first, then second-round multiplex PCR. TCRdb ran MiXCR on the multiplex PCR reads and lists one entry per CDR3 protein. The table has around 670,000 distinct CDR3 sequences, approximately 40% seen once. Whole-study results and caveats: Among thyroid clonotypes expanded above 0.001 frequency, most also appeared in blood. The study's model predicted ophthalmopathy progression at about 64% sensitivity and about 78% specificity.

The sequencing sample was made of peripheral blood. This sequence originates from an adult man with Graves' ophthalmopathy. The chain employs TRBV29-1 and TRBJ1-2; 8 positions agree with TRBD1. The CDR3 bases are TGCAGCGTTGACAGGACAGGGGGCTACACCTTC. Encoded protein: CSVDRTGGYTF.